The clone carrying this T cell receptor (beta chain) was recorded a few times. Its specificity is not known. This specimen belongs to a study of T cell repertoires in cytomegalovirus infection. Study at large: Well-studied HLA-B-restricted epitopes and recently identified HLA-C-restricted epitopes of CMV were both used in the study.

V lost 6 bases, J lost 7 bases, and 16 bases lay in between. This CDR3 contains 14 residues. Germline V lookup: CDR1 MNHNS, CDR2 SASEGT. TCRdb passed the reads through MiXCR, listing each CDR3 protein once. Of approximately 89,000 distinct CDR3 sequences listed, over 25% are singletons. The sample consisted of CD8+ T cells from cultured PBMCs, taken from culture after CMV antigen stimulation. The TCR was taken from a human donor in good health (CMV status not recorded). Some clones in this sample may be carry-over from other donors' samples. The chain recombines TRBV6-1 with TRBJ1-5, with D perhaps matching TRBD1 (6 bases). This chain's CDR3 is CASSQGGAGQPQHF. The DNA for the CDR3 is TGTGCCAGCAGCCAAGGGGGGGCGGGACAGCCCCAGCATTTT.